These T cell receptor beta chains were read from a single sample in a study of T cells after posttransplantation cyclophosphamide. The table came from immunoSEQ multiplex PCR; TCRdb's copy has only in-frame clones and leaves some out. The specimen gives tens of thousands of clones without singletons; the ten biggest hold approximately 2.8%. Sequenced: PBMCs. Receptors were obtained from a woman aged 55-70 years in good health, CMV-negative, and a related stem cell transplant donor. The CDR3 runs from the conserved cysteine through the conserved F or W.

v_gene: TRBV27; CDR3aa: CASSSLAGAYNEQFF
v_gene: TRBV24-1; CDR3aa: CATSSITNEQFF
v_gene: TRBV28; CDR3aa: CASSTGQGGRVYTF
v_gene: TRBV4-3; CDR3aa: CASSQEGQGNYGYTF
v_gene: TRBV12-3/TRBV12-4; CDR3aa: CASSLGGANSNEQFF
v_gene: TRBV9; CDR3aa: CASSVRDSSGNTIYF
v_gene: TRBV6-1; CDR3aa: CASSEYSGNSYEQYF
v_gene: TRBV6-1; CDR3aa: CASRLTGMNTEAFF
v_gene: TRBV10-3; CDR3aa: CAISGGRQPQHF
v_gene: TRBV6-2/TRBV6-3; CDR3aa: CASSYWGQADNRGRAFF
v_gene: TRBV6-5; CDR3aa: CASSFSSHQPQHF
v_gene: TRBV28; CDR3aa: CASSDTNDGYTF
v_gene: TRBV13; CDR3aa: CASSLGRNYGYTF
v_gene: TRBV29-1; CDR3aa: CSSRTGNYGYTF
v_gene: TRBV5-5; CDR3aa: CASSSWGGTSGGRTQETQYF
v_gene: TRBV7-8; CDR3aa: CASSRGTSVTYEQYF
v_gene: TRBV6-1; CDR3aa: CASKNPGAYEQYF
v_gene: TRBV7-2; CDR3aa: CASSPTGAYGYTF
v_gene: TRBV12-3/TRBV12-4; CDR3aa: CASSLQDRKLFF
v_gene: TRBV15; CDR3aa: CATSSPDRGGFNQPQHF
v_gene: TRBV11-1; CDR3aa: CASSLVGRIGELFF
v_gene: TRBV29-1; CDR3aa: CSPGQGRSYEQYF
v_gene: TRBV6-1; CDR3aa: CASNGQYNEKLFF
v_gene: TRBV5-1; CDR3aa: CASSLRGSDTGELFF
v_gene: TRBV6-2/TRBV6-3; CDR3aa: CASSYPRTGVFNEAFF
v_gene: TRBV11-1; CDR3aa: CASSSGQNTEAFF
v_gene: TRBV5-1; CDR3aa: CASSVVAGAVDTQYF
v_gene: TRBV5-4; CDR3aa: CASSLAIWGSGANVLTF
v_gene: TRBV10-1; CDR3aa: CASSQSQGSYGYTF
v_gene: TRBV6-5; CDR3aa: CASRRTRENTEAFF
v_gene: TRBV18; CDR3aa: CASSPEGSTQYF
v_gene: TRBV30; CDR3aa: CAWTRRQMNTEAFF
v_gene: TRBV5-4; CDR3aa: CASSLRGADEKLFF
v_gene: TRBV4-2; CDR3aa: CASSPIAESSYNEQFF
v_gene: TRBV29-1; CDR3aa: CSVGSSRVLNEQFF
v_gene: TRBV9; CDR3aa: CASSPTPSAYEQYF
v_gene: TRBV11-2; CDR3aa: CASSLALQGAATQYF
v_gene: TRBV25-1; CDR3aa: CATSRPGTGGYEQYF
v_gene: TRBV7-2; CDR3aa: CASSLASAGGYTGELFF
v_gene: TRBV30; CDR3aa: CAWSPIFTSGGSFLAKNIQYF
v_gene: TRBV28; CDR3aa: CASTIAGDHQPQHF
v_gene: TRBV18; CDR3aa: CASSPIGLAGGNEQFF
v_gene: TRBV4-3; CDR3aa: CASSQEAGSGGAGSSEQFF
v_gene: TRBV18; CDR3aa: CASSPQAAGGPREQYF
v_gene: TRBV6-1; CDR3aa: CASREAGLNSPLHF
v_gene: TRBV6-5; CDR3aa: CASSRSTGSGYSYTF
v_gene: TRBV27; CDR3aa: CASIDRGVGEQYF
v_gene: TRBV4-1; CDR3aa: CASSATGKSYYGYTF
v_gene: TRBV5-4; CDR3aa: CASSEASGSQYEQYF
v_gene: TRBV28; CDR3aa: CASSALAGAFYEQYF
v_gene: TRBV12-3/TRBV12-4; CDR3aa: CASRIGQHTGELFF